This TCR beta chain originates from a study of cytomegalovirus exposure and HLA in healthy donors. Trimming at V came to 7 bases and at J to 6 bases, leaving 9 bases not matched to a gene. The CDR3 runs to 14 residues. Germline lookup yields CDR1 MNHEY and CDR2 SMNVEV (reference sequence). Use of 60 Vbeta and 13 Jbeta primers characterized the PCR. Method: immunoSEQ multiplex PCR; TCRdb's copy keeps in-frame clones and lacks some. The sample has about 250,000 clones, under 80% seen once; the top ten hold approximately 2.5%. Material: PBMCs. This chain connects TRBV27 to TRBJ1-2; 9 bases match TRBD1. This clonotype originated in a female donor in good health and CMV-seronegative. CDR3 in DNA: TGTGCCAGCACCCGGTCCGGGACAGGGAATGGCTACACCTTC. This codes for CASTRSGTGNGYTF.